This TCR beta chain stems from a study of a mutant IDH1 vaccine in newly diagnosed glioma (dated by TCRdb to the early 2020s). Background for the entire study: Of the roughly 32 patients who were treated, about 62% were male and roughly 38% were female, and the mean age was roughly 40 years. Prior to enrollment, patients had been given standard therapy consisting of radiotherapy alone, temozolomide alone, or radiochemotherapy with temozolomide, with the combination given to most patients. Peripheral blood was drawn at six visits: V03 (baseline), V05, V07, V10, V12 and V13. For exploratory analyses, fewer than 30 treated patients had longitudinal TCRB deep sequencing done wherever samples were available. Study-wide conclusions, independent of this receptor: Availability determined which PBMC samples were chosen for TCRB deep sequencing. The authors stated that sample limitations prevented analyses of patient blood samples from being reproduced. Immune responses induced by the vaccine were seen in more than 85% of patients across multiple MHC alleles. Pseudoprogression appeared unrelated to alterations in the top peripheral T cell clonotypes detected by TCRB sequencing.

The library was built by means of the immunoSEQ multiplex PCR assay. The hsTCRB Kit was used according to the manufacturer's protocol to amplify rearranged TCR beta chain sequences. TCRB libraries were sequenced on an Illumina MiSeq. In the authors' own workflow: The kit vendor's proprietary platform handled demultiplexing, trimming and gene mapping. TCRdb took over this immuneACCESS table, retaining in-frame rearrangements with V and J assigned. Such tables are incomplete; in checked studies, under half of the missing clones stem from an unresolved V gene, and the remainder is unexplained. V, J and clone size were drawn from that table, and D and trimming were deduced from the DNA. The sample table holds nearly 70,000 clones, of which 75% to 85% were seen once. The ten largest clones represent around 8.2% of the sample. As for this clone: The antigen it recognizes is unknown. Base qualities are not recorded, but no much larger clone differs from it by a single base.

The CDR3 runs 16 amino acids, cysteine and phenylalanine included. Left in the record is the CDR3 DNA by itself, 48 bases read in frame from the first base. In the germline V gene, CDR1 corresponds to SGHTA and CDR2 to FQGTGA. The germline V and J ends show losses of 1 base and 8 bases respectively, and no gene match explains 8 bases of the junction. The sample's time point label is to be understood as: baseline, week 1 (first vaccination visit). Per the publication, the treatment or condition label means: pre-vaccination baseline after standard-of-care therapy. Newly diagnosed WHO grade 3 or 4 IDH1-mutant astrocytomas showing loss of nuclear ATRX were present in the donors. The samples were drawn from NOA16, a multicentre, single-arm, open-label phase I trial in Germany that tested a mutant IDH1 peptide vaccine in humans for the first time. For immunogenicity testing, the blood drawn at visit V03 was used as the baseline sample. Genomic DNA for TCRB sequencing was extracted from EDTA blood using the DNeasy Blood and Tissue Kit.

The chain joins TRBV7-3 to TRBJ2-1; 10 junctional bases match TRBD2. The receptor comes from a man between 45 and 60 years old with glioma. The starting material was PBMCs, obtained from a glioma patient treated with radiotherapy, temozolomide or both. The sequence in DNA is TGTGCCAGCAGCTTAATCTCTAGCGGGGGTGTAGATGAGCAGTTCTTC. The resulting protein is CASSLISSGGVDEQFF.